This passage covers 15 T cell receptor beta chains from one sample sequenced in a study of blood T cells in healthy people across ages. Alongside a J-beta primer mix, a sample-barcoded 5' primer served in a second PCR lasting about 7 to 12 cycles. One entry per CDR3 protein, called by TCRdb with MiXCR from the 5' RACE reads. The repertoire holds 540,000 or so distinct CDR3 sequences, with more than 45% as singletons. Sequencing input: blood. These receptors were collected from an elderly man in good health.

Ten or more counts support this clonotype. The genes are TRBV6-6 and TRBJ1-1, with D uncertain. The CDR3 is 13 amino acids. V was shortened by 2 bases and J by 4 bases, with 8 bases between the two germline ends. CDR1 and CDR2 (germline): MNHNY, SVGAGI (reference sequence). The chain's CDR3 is CASSYLYTTEAFF. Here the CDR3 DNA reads TGTGCCAGCAGTTACCTGTACACCACTGAAGCTTTCTTT.

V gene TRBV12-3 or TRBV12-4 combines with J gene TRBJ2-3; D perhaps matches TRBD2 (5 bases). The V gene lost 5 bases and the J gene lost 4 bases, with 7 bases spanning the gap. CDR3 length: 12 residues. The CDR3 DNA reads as TGTGCCAGCAGTCCACTAGCAGATACGCAGTATTTT. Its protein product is CASSPLADTQYF.

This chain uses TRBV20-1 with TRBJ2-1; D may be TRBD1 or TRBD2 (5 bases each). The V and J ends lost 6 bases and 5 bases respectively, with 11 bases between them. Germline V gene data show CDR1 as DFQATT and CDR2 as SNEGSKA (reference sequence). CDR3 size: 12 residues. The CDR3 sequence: CSAEGRNNEQFF. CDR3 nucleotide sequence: TGCAGTGCCGAGGGACGGAACAATGAGCAGTTCTTC.

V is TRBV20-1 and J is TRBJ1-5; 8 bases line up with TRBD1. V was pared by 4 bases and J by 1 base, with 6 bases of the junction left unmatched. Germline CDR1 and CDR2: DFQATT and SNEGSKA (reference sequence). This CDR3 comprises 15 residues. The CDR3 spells CSAKEQGGSNQPQHF. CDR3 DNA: TGCAGTGCTAAAGAACAGGGGGGAAGCAATCAGCCCCAGCATTTT.

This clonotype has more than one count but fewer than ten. DNA of the CDR3: TGCAGTGGGACCGGTCCTTCGAGCTCCTACAATGAGCAGTTCTTC. Its translation: CSGTGPSSSYNEQFF. This sequence joins TRBV20-1 and TRBJ2-1; D gene uncertain. The germline gives CDR1 DFQATT, CDR2 SNEGSKA (reference sequence). The CDR3 is 15 amino acids. The V end was cut by 7 bases, the J end by 0 bases, with 16 bases between.

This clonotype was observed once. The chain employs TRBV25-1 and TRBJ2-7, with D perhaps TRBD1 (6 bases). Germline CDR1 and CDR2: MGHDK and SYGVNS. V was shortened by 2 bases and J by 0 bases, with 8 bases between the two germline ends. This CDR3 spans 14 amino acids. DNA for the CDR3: TGTGCCAGCAGTGAACAGGGGCCCTCCTACGAGCAGTACTTC. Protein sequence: CASSEQGPSYEQYF.

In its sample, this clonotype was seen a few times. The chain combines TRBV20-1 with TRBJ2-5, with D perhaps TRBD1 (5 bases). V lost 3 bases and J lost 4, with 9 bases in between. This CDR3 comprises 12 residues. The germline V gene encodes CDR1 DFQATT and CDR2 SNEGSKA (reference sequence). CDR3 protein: CSARIRGETQYF. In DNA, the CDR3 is TGCAGTGCTAGGATTAGGGGAGAGACCCAGTACTTC.

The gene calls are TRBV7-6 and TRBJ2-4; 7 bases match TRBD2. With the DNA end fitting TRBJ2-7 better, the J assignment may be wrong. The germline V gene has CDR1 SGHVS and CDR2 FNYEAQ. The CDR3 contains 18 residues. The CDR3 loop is CASSLGGGGSQSRYEQYF. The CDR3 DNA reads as TGTGCCAGCAGCTTGGGGGGGGGAGGATCTCAGAGCCGGTACGAGCAGTACTTC.

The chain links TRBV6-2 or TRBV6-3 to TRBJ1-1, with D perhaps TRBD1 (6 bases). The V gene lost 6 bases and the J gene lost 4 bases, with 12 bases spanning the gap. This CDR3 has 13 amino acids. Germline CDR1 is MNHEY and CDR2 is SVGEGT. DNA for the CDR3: TGTGCCAGCAGATACCGGGACACCACTGAAGCTTTCTTT. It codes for CASRYRDTTEAFF.

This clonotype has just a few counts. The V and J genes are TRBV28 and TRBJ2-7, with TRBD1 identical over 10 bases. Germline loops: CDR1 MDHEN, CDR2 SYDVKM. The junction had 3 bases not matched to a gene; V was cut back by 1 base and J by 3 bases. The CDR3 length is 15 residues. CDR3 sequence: CASSLYRDRGYEQYF. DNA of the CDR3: TGTGCCAGCAGTTTATACCGGGACAGGGGCTACGAGCAGTACTTC.

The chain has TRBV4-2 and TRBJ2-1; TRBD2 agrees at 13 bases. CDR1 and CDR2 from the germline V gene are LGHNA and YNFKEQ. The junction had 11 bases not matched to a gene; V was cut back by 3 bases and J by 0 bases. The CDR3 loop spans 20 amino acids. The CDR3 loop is CASSHGLAGDLLSSYNEQFF. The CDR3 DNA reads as TGTGCCAGCAGCCACGGACTAGCGGGAGATTTACTGAGCTCCTACAATGAGCAGTTCTTC.

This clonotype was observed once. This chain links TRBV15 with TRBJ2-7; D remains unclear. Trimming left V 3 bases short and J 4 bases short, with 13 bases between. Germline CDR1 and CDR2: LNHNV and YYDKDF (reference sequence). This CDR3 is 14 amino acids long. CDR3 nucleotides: TGTGCCACCAGCAGTGGGGTCGTGGGATACGAGCAGTACTTC. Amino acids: CATSSGVVGYEQYF.

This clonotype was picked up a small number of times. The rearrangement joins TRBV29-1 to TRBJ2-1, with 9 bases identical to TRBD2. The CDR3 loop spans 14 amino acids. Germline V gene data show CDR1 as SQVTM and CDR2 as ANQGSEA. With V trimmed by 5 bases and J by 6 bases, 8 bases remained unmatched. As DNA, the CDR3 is TGCAGCGTTATGGAGACTAGCGGAGGCAATGAGCAGTTCTTC. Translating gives CSVMETSGGNEQFF.

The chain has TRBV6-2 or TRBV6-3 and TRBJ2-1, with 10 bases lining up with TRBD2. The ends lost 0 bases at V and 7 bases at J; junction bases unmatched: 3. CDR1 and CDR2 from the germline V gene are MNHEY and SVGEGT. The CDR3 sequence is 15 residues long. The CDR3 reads CASSYSPSGGNEQFF. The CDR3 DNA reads TGTGCCAGCAGTTACTCTCCTAGCGGGGGTAATGAGCAGTTCTTC.

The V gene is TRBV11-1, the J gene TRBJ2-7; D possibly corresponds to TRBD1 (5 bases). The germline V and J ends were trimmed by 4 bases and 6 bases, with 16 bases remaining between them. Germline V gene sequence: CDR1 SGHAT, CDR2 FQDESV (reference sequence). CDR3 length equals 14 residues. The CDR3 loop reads CASSSQGKDTEQYF. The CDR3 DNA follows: TGTGCCAGCAGCTCTCAGGGAAAGGACACCGAGCAGTACTTC.